The present entry profiles one TCR beta chain with its context. This entry belongs to a study of blood T cell repertoires in COVID-19. The CDR3 sequence is 14 residues long. The V gene's germline CDR1 is LNHDA and CDR2 SQIVND (reference sequence). The ends were cut back, 3 bases at V and 8 bases at J, with 16 bases in the middle. As handled by the study authors: Amplification of reference gene primers was used by the study to estimate nucleated cell counts. TCRdb's table, derived via immunoSEQ multiplex PCR, lists solely in-frame clones and lacks some. That table supplies the V and J calls and clone size; D and trimming were determined from the DNA. The sample includes some 180,000 clones, approximately 80% of them seen just once.

The sequence came from a man between 60 and 75 years old with acute or convalescent COVID-19. The genes are TRBV19 and TRBJ1-2, with D hard to call. Sequencing was done on a sample of peripheral blood. The CDR3 region is CASSIVRLPGGYTF. The CDR3 nucleotides are TGTGCCAGTAGTATCGTGCGACTCCCGGGAGGCTACACCTTC.